This entry is about one TCR beta chain. Clones were read by immunoSEQ multiplex PCR, and TCRdb kept only the in-frame ones, dropping some. In the table there are some 120,000 clones, roughly 87% of which are singletons. The V end was cut by 3 bases, the J end by 3 bases, with 8 bases between. Per the germline V gene, CDR1 is KGHSH and CDR2 is LQKENI. The CDR3 has 14 residues. The sample originates from a study of control samples from healthy donors and cancer patients. This chain links TRBV18 with TRBJ1-4; D unresolved. The TCR was taken from a man in his forties or fifties in good health. The material sequenced was blood. The CDR3 loop is CASSPGVANEKLFF. The CDR3 nucleotides are TGTGCCAGCTCACCGGGTGTAGCTAATGAAAAACTGTTTTTT.